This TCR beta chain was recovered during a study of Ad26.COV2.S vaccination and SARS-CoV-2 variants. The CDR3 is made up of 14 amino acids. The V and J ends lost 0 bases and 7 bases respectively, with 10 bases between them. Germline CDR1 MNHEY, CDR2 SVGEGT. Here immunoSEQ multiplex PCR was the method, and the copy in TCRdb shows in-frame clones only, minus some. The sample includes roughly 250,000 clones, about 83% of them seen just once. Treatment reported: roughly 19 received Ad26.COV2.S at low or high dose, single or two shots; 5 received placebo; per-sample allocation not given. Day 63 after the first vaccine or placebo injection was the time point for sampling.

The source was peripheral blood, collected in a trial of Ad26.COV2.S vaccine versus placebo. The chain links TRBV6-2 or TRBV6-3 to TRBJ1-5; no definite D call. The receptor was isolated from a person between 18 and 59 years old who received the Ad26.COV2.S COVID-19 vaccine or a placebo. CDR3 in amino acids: CASSYSGGPQPQHF. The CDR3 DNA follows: TGTGCCAGCAGTTACTCGGGAGGGCCCCAGCCCCAGCATTTT.